This T cell receptor beta chain derives from a study of T cell responses to AZD1222 COVID-19 vaccine. Study background: Timing groups of about 4 and about 12 weeks for second doses were pooled. Broader study findings: Among vaccine-associated CD4 TCRs, coverage spanned spike, with dominance at 160-218 and 743-854. No repertoire was sampled before or during the peak T cell response, only after it.

Germline V gives CDR1 LGHDT, CDR2 YNNKEL (reference sequence). Trimming removed 0 bases from V and 5 bases from J; junction bases left unmatched: 4. This CDR3 has 17 amino acids. Libraries were prepared by immunoSEQ multiplex PCR; TCRdb keeps only in-frame clonotypes and omits some of them. This sample has about 170,000 clones, with about nine tenths found just once. A note on this clone: Antigen specificity is unknown.

The origin of this receptor is an adult in good health. This chain uses TRBV3-1 (or the pseudogene TRBV3-2) with TRBJ2-1, with 13 bases matching TRBD2. Specimen: peripheral blood, collected on day 0 of AZD1222 vaccination. CDR3 sequence (DNA): TGTGCCAGCAGCCAAGACGCGGGACTAGCGGGAAACAATGAGCAGTTCTTC. This translates into CASSQDAGLAGNNEQFF.